The 10 T cell receptor beta chains below come from one sample, sequenced in a study of T cell responses to AZD1222 COVID-19 vaccine (dated by TCRdb to the early 2020s). The sample's time point label, in plain terms: about 28 days (+/-7) after the second vaccine dose. The library came from the immunoSEQ multiplex PCR assay. TCRdb retrieved this table from immuneACCESS and kept in-frame rearrangements only. Not all clones are present; in checked studies, unresolved V genes account for under half, and no reason is known for the remainder. The sample data list some 74,000 clones, and roughly 90% of these were observed just once. The ten largest clones take up around 1.4% of the sample. This material consisted of peripheral blood, taken 28 days after the second AZD1222 dose. The receptors stem from an adult who received the AZD1222 COVID-19 vaccine.

The chain uses TRBV5-1 and TRBJ2-5; no definite D call. V lost 2 bases, J lost 2 bases, and 7 bases lay in between. This CDR3 contains 13 residues. CDR1 and CDR2 from the germline V gene are SGHRS and YFSETQ. This CDR3 reads CASSFGLQETQYF. CDR3 bases: TGCGCCAGCAGCTTTGGGCTTCAAGAGACCCAGTACTTC.

V and J are TRBV30 and TRBJ2-4; TRBD2 might be the D (5 bases). With 4 bases removed from V and 0 bases from J, the gap between germline ends came to 10 bases. The CDR3 runs to 14 residues. The germline CDR1 and CDR2 sequences are GTSNPN and SVGIG (reference sequence). CDR3 region: CAWISGLAKNIQYF. The CDR3 bases are TGTGCCTGGATCAGTGGACTAGCCAAAAACATTCAGTACTTC. Full variable domain (outside the CDR3, taken from reference TRBV30 and TRBJ2-4): SQTIHQWPATLVQPVGSPLSLECTVEGTSNPNLYWYRQAAGRGLQLLFYSVGIGQISSEVPQNLSASRPQDRQFILSSKKLLLSDSGFYLCAWISGLAKNIQYFGAGTRLSVL.

V usage is TRBV3-1 (or the pseudogene TRBV3-2) and J usage is TRBJ2-3; 11 bases fit TRBD2. CDR3 length: 16 amino acids. The V and J ends lost 5 bases and 2 bases, in that order; junction bases with no gene match: 6. Germline V gene lookup returns CDR1 LGHDT and CDR2 YNNKEL (reference sequence). The CDR3 nucleotides read TGTGCCAGCAGCACCACTAGCGGGGGTTCCACAGATACGCAGTATTTT. This encodes CASSTTSGGSTDTQYF.

The chain links TRBV5-5 to TRBJ2-1, with D maybe TRBD1 (6 bases). CDR3 length: 14 residues. Germline V gives CDR1 SGHKS, CDR2 YYEKEE (reference sequence). V lost 0 bases to trimming and J lost 8 bases, with 12 bases between them. CDR3 nucleotide sequence: TGTGCCAGCAGCTTGGACAGGGTGGGAGATGAGCAGTTCTTC. It codes for CASSLDRVGDEQFF.

The chain joins TRBV27 to TRBJ2-2; either TRBD1 or TRBD2 may supply D (5 bases each). Germline V gene data show CDR1 as MNHEY and CDR2 as SMNVEV (reference sequence). Trimming cost V 3 bases and J 7 bases, with 12 bases left between them. The CDR3 extends over 14 amino acids. The chain's CDR3 is CASSFFRAGGELFF. Here the CDR3 DNA reads TGTGCCAGCAGTTTTTTCAGGGCGGGCGGGGAGCTGTTTTTT.

As concerns this clone: A junction end diverges from the germline sequence, so it may reflect a read error. This chain links TRBV6-5 with TRBJ1-5; 11 bases are shared with TRBD1. The CDR3 has 13 amino acids. The germline gives CDR1 MNHEY, CDR2 SVGAGI. CDR3 in DNA: TGTGCCAGCCGGACAGGGGGCAACCAGCCCCAGCATTTT. It is translated as CASRTGGNQPQHF.

The rearrangement uses TRBV2 and TRBJ1-1, with TRBD1 matching over 8 bases. The CDR3 runs 13 residues. With 7 bases clipped from V and 4 bases from J, the junction kept 5 bases outside the gene matches. Germline V gene data show CDR1 as SNHLY and CDR2 as FYNNEI. The CDR3 DNA sequence: TGTGCCAGCAATAAGGACAGGGTCACTGAAGCTTTCTTT. It encodes CASNKDRVTEAFF.

This clone appeared a few times. The chain links TRBV28 to TRBJ1-5, with D tentatively TRBD1 (6 bases). CDR1 and CDR2 (germline): MDHEN, SYDVKM. Deletions cut 2 bases from V and 5 bases from J, with 10 bases between. CDR3 length: 14 residues. The CDR3 loop reads CASSLGRGDQPQHF. CDR3 DNA sequence: TGTGCCAGCAGTTTAGGCAGGGGAGATCAGCCCCAGCATTTT.

CDR3 sequence: CASSLKTSWGTDTQYF. Here the CDR3 DNA reads TGTGCCAGCAGCTTGAAGACTAGTTGGGGCACAGATACGCAGTATTTT. The V call is TRBV7-6, the J call TRBJ2-3, with D perhaps TRBD2 (6 bases). Per germline, CDR1 SGHVS and CDR2 FNYEAQ. Trimming left V 3 bases short and J 1 base short, with 14 bases between. CDR3 length: 16 residues.

The chain uses TRBV28 and TRBJ2-7; D tentatively reads TRBD1 or TRBD2 (5 bases each). Per the germline V gene, CDR1 is MDHEN and CDR2 is SYDVKM. V was shortened by 6 bases and J by 1 base, with 10 bases between the two germline ends. This CDR3 is built from 13 residues. The DNA of the CDR3 is TGTGCCAGCAGGCCAGGGAGTTCCTACGAGCAGTACTTC. Translation: CASRPGSSYEQYF. Supplemented by reference TRBV28 and TRBJ2-7, the full variable domain reads DVKVTQSSRYLVKRTGEKVFLECVQDMDHENMFWYRQDPGLGLRLIYFSYDVKMKEKGDIPEGYSVSREKKERFSLILESASTNQTSMYLCASRPGSSYEQYFGPGTRLTVT.